These 5 T cell receptor beta chains share one sample of origin, sequenced in a study of shared clonotypes between healthy human individuals. Only CD45RO-negative cells positively selected for CCR7 counted as naive CD8 cells, so terminally differentiated effector memory CD45RA+ cells were excluded. TCRdb keeps only in-frame clones here, not all; method: immunoSEQ multiplex PCR. The sample shows millions of clones, over 85% of them seen only once. The sequenced material came from naive CD8+ T cells sorted from blood. The receptors shown here come from a man between 18 and 29 years old in good health.

CDR3 residues: CASSVIGDNQPQHF. The CDR3 nucleotides read TGTGCCAGCAGTGTCATAGGAGACAATCAGCCCCAGCATTTT. V is TRBV6-1 and J is TRBJ1-5, with D hard to call. The CDR3 has 14 amino acids. Looked up from germline, CDR1 is MNHNS and CDR2 is SASEGT. Trimming took 4 bases from V and 3 from J, leaving 10 bases between them.

The genes are TRBV30 and TRBJ2-1; 8 bases line up with TRBD2. The CDR3 is 14 amino acids. J was trimmed by 3 bases and V by 5 bases; bases with no gene match: 6. From germline, CDR1 is GTSNPN and CDR2 SVGIG (reference sequence). CDR3 residues: CAWATGTSYNEQFF. CDR3 nucleotides: TGTGCCTGGGCCACCGGGACTAGCTACAATGAGCAGTTCTTC.

The chain employs TRBV5-1 and TRBJ1-4; D may be TRBD1 (6 bases). Per germline, CDR1 SGHRS and CDR2 YFSETQ. V lost 4 bases to trimming and J lost 4 bases, with 11 bases between them. This CDR3 region has 14 residues. CDR3 amino acids: CASSKGGSNEKLFF. The CDR3 DNA is TGCGCCAGCAGCAAGGGGGGAAGTAATGAAAAACTGTTTTTT.

This clone was observed once. CDR3 residues: CASSSGQAKGLYGYTF. Here the CDR3 DNA reads TGTGCCAGCAGTTCGGGACAGGCCAAGGGGTTATATGGCTACACCTTC. The chain links TRBV6-8 to TRBJ1-2; 8 bases fit TRBD1. V trimming: 4 bases; J trimming: 5 bases; junction bases outside the gene matches: 12. This CDR3 contains 16 residues. Germline V gives CDR1 MNHGY, CDR2 SAAAGT.

This sequence joins TRBV27 and TRBJ1-2; 8 nucleotides line up with TRBD1. CDR1 and CDR2 (germline): MNHEY, SMNVEV (reference sequence). V gave up 0 bases and J gave up 4 bases; unmatched junction bases: 7. The CDR3 consists of 16 residues. This CDR3 reads CASSLSTGEKGYGYTF. CDR3 nucleotide sequence: TGTGCCAGCAGTTTATCGACAGGGGAAAAGGGCTATGGCTACACCTTC.